Presented here are 8 T cell receptor beta chains from one specimen sequenced in a study of cytomegalovirus exposure and HLA in healthy donors. PCR used 60 Vbeta primers and 13 Jbeta primers. The repertoire was sequenced with immunoSEQ multiplex PCR; TCRdb's copy has only in-frame clones and lacks some. Here the sample spans roughly 96,000 clones, approximately 74% being singletons. The specimen was PBMCs. The receptor set was obtained from a female donor in good health and CMV-seropositive.

The chain is built from TRBV27 and TRBJ2-1; 15 bases line up with TRBD2. Trimming at V came to 2 bases and at J to 8 bases, leaving 7 bases not matched to a gene. Germline V gene data show CDR1 as MNHEY and CDR2 as SMNVEV (reference sequence). The CDR3 is made up of 17 amino acids. In DNA form, the CDR3 reads TGTGCCAGCAGTTTACCCCGGACTAGCGGGGGGGGTGATGAGCAGTTCTTC. It specifies CASSLPRTSGGGDEQFF.

The gene calls are TRBV7-2 and TRBJ1-2; 7 bases map to TRBD1. The CDR3 is made up of 16 amino acids. V shed 0 bases and J 6 bases; nucleotides not matched to a gene: 10. Germline assignment: CDR1 SGHTA and CDR2 FQGNSA. CDR3 nucleotide sequence: TGTGCCAGCAGCTTAGCGCTAAGACAGGGTTCAAATGGCTACACCTTC. Its protein product is CASSLALRQGSNGYTF.

The chain carries TRBV9 and TRBJ2-1; a possible D gene is TRBD2 (6 bases). The germline CDR1 and CDR2 sequences are SGDLS and YYNGEE. CDR3 length: 12 amino acids. The ends were cut back, 0 bases at V and 8 bases at J, with 6 bases in the middle. The CDR3 loop reads CASSVGGDEQFF. The CDR3 DNA sequence: TGTGCCAGCAGCGTAGGGGGGGATGAGCAGTTCTTC.

This chain links TRBV5-4 with TRBJ2-3; 9 nucleotides agree with TRBD2. Per the germline V gene, CDR1 is SGHNT and CDR2 is YYREEE (reference sequence). The ends lost 5 bases at V and 0 bases at J; junction bases unmatched: 7. CDR3 size: 16 residues. This CDR3 is CASRGGGGASTDTQYF. The CDR3 coding sequence is TGTGCCAGCAGGGGCGGCGGGGGGGCGAGCACAGATACGCAGTATTTT.

CDR3 in DNA: TGTGCTAGTGCCCTAGGGAGTTCTGGCTATGGCTACACCTTC. It specifies CASALGSSGYGYTF. The J gene is TRBJ1-2, the V gene TRBV12-5, with no clear D. This CDR3 is built from 14 residues. Germline V lookup: CDR1 LGHNT, CDR2 FRNRAP. V was trimmed by 7 bases and J by 4 bases, leaving 16 bases between them.

The chain is built from TRBV2 and TRBJ2-3; TRBD2 agrees at 10 bases. The CDR3 sequence is 16 residues long. The V gene end was trimmed by 3 bases and the J gene end by 6 bases; junction bases not matched to a gene: 9. Germline V gene data show CDR1 as SNHLY and CDR2 as FYNNEI. The DNA for the CDR3 is TGTGCCAGCAGTGATTCGAGCGGGGGGGCCGCCGATACGCAGTATTTT. Translation: CASSDSSGGAADTQYF.

The V and J genes are TRBV5-1 and TRBJ2-1; 11 nucleotides match TRBD2. V lost 3 bases, J lost 7 bases, and 6 bases stayed unmatched. This CDR3 comprises 15 residues. Per germline, CDR1 SGHRS and CDR2 YFSETQ. This CDR3 reads CASSSVAGGPNEQFF. Written as DNA, the CDR3 is TGCGCCAGCAGCTCCGTAGCGGGAGGGCCAAATGAGCAGTTCTTC.

This chain links TRBV6-6 with TRBJ1-6; 8 bases are shared with TRBD1. Trimming took 4 bases from V and 7 from J; bases not matched to a gene: 6. Germline CDR1 and CDR2: MNHNY and SVGAGI (reference sequence). This CDR3 is 15 amino acids long. The CDR3 here is CASSSPTGVNSPLHF. CDR3 coding DNA: TGTGCCAGCAGTTCACCGACAGGGGTGAATTCACCCCTCCACTTT.